These 12 T cell receptor beta chains were sequenced from one sample in a study of spatial heterogeneity in lung cancer. Broader study findings: Tumor mutation count correlated with how many alpha and beta TCRs expanded intratumorally.

MiXCR, applied by TCRdb to the 5' RACE reads, yields one record per CDR3 protein. The table includes around 400 distinct CDR3 sequences, around a quarter detected once. Sample time point: sample taken at primary tumor resection. The antigens these receptors bind are not known. Sample: lung tumor tissue, taken at surgery. These receptors originate from a female donor with early-stage non-small cell lung cancer.

This clonotype was found a few times. This beta chain is off target for a library built for alpha chains, so its abundance means little. The chain joins TRBV7-3 to TRBJ2-6; D uncertain. Trimming took off 1 base at V and 2 bases at J, with 3 bases between the two ends. CDR1 and CDR2 (germline): SGHTA, FQGTGA. This CDR3 has 14 residues. As DNA, the CDR3 is TGTGCCAGCAGCTTAAGGGCTGGGGCCAACGTCCTGACTTTC. It yields the protein CASSLRAGANVLTF.

This clonotype came up a few times. This beta chain is an off-target read within a library intended for alpha chains, so its frequency means little. The V and J genes are TRBV13 and TRBJ2-2; D unresolved. The CDR3 contains 13 residues. V shed 5 bases and J shed 3 bases, with 7 bases lying between them. Germline V gene sequence: CDR1 PRHDT, CDR2 FYEKMQ (reference sequence). DNA for the CDR3: TGTGCCAGCAGCCCCCCATACACCGGGGAGCTGTTTTTT. Its translation: CASSPPYTGELFF.

This clonotype has only a few counts. This beta chain lies outside the target of a library built for alpha chains; its clone size means little. The rearrangement joins TRBV12-3 or TRBV12-4 to TRBJ2-1; D might be TRBD1 (6 bases). The CDR3 runs to 14 residues. The V and J ends lost 2 bases and 5 bases respectively, with 10 bases between them. In DNA form, the CDR3 reads TGTGCCAGCAGTTTATGGTCAGGGGACAATGAGCAGTTCTTC. Translated, it gives CASSLWSGDNEQFF.

As for this clonotype: This beta chain was picked up by a library intended for alpha chains and is off target, so its count carries little meaning. V usage is TRBV7-9 and J usage is TRBJ2-3; D is uncertain. The CDR3 totals 13 residues. V lost 8 bases and J lost 0, with 9 bases in between. Germline values: CDR1 SEHNR, CDR2 FQNEAQ (reference sequence). The CDR3, as DNA: TGTGCCAGCGGCCCCGGCAGCACAGATACGCAGTATTTT. Translated: CASGPGSTDTQYF.

With regard to this clonotype: This beta chain is off target for a library built for alpha chains, so its abundance means little. J is TRBJ2-4 and V is TRBV9; D gene ambiguous. The CDR3 is 13 amino acids. Trimming took 9 bases from V and 0 from J, leaving 10 bases between them. Germline-derived CDR1 and CDR2 are SGDLS and YYNGEE. The CDR3 bases are TGTGCCACCCCCCCGGTAGCCAAAAACATTCAGTACTTC. Translated: CATPPVAKNIQYF.

Details on this clonotype: This beta chain represents an off-target read in a library built for alpha chains; its size is of limited meaning. The genes are TRBV2 and TRBJ2-7; D unresolved. The CDR3 spans 14 residues. The V gene lost 1 base and the J gene lost 2 bases, with 9 bases spanning the gap. Germline loops: CDR1 SNHLY, CDR2 FYNNEI. The CDR3: CASSEGQAPYEQYF. The CDR3 DNA sequence: TGTGCCAGCAGTGAAGGTCAGGCTCCCTACGAGCAGTACTTC.

Notes on this clonotype: A library prepared for alpha chains yielded this beta chain as an off-target read; its size is of little meaning. The chain combines TRBV29-1 with TRBJ2-3; D not resolved. This CDR3 is built from 12 residues. Germline lookup yields CDR1 SQVTM and CDR2 ANQGSEA. The germline V and J ends were trimmed by 7 bases and 0 bases, with 8 bases remaining between them. CDR3 DNA: TGCAGCGCCAGGACCAGCACAGATACGCAGTATTTT. It is translated as CSARTSTDTQYF.

This clonotype ranks as large. Because this beta chain is a stray read in a library intended to capture alpha chains, its abundance should not be given much weight. Here the CDR3 DNA reads TGTGCCACTAAGCGGGGGGGTGTGGCGAATGAGCAGTTCTTC. Protein: CATKRGGVANEQFF. This chain uses TRBV30 with TRBJ2-1; 10 bases map to TRBD2. The germline V gene encodes CDR1 GTSNPN and CDR2 SVGIG (reference sequence). The V and J ends lost 8 bases and 7 bases, in that order; junction bases with no gene match: 11. CDR3 length: 14 amino acids.

By its share, this clonotype is large. For a library built for alpha chains, this beta chain is a stray read; little rests on its size. The chain carries TRBV7-9 and TRBJ2-5; D is ambiguous. This CDR3 contains 13 residues. Trimming pared 5 bases from V and 4 bases from J, leaving 11 bases between. Germline-derived CDR1 and CDR2 are SEHNR and FQNEAQ (reference sequence). CDR3 amino acids: CASSLPPGETQYF. The CDR3 DNA reads TGTGCCAGCAGCCTGCCCCCTGGAGAGACCCAGTACTTC.

There are a few counts of this clonotype. Being off target in a library aimed at alpha chains, this beta chain has a size of little meaning. The J gene is TRBJ2-5, the V gene TRBV3-1, with 9 bases fitting TRBD1. CDR3 size: 14 residues. The V segment lost 3 bases and the J segment 2 bases; nucleotides outside the gene matches: 1. Germline CDR1 LGHDT, CDR2 YNNKEL (reference sequence). CDR3: CASSHGTGQETQYF. In DNA form, the CDR3 reads TGTGCCAGCAGCCACGGGACAGGGCAAGAGACCCAGTACTTC.

About this clonotype itself: As an off-target read in a library built for alpha chains, this beta chain has a frequency of little significance. J is TRBJ2-2 and V is TRBV3-1; no definite D call. Looked up from germline, CDR1 is LGHDT and CDR2 is YNNKEL (reference sequence). This CDR3 region has 12 residues. V was pared by 4 bases and J by 6 bases, with 6 bases between. The CDR3 spells CASSLGAGELFF. Here the CDR3 DNA reads TGTGCCAGCAGCCTGGGTGCCGGGGAGCTGTTTTTT.

This clonotype was detected only a few times. A library made for alpha chains picked up this beta chain off target, so its size means little. The chain recombines TRBV18 with TRBJ2-7; D remains unclear. Per germline, CDR1 KGHSH and CDR2 LQKENI. With 0 bases removed from V and 3 bases from J, the gap between germline ends came to 6 bases. This CDR3 comprises 13 residues. CDR3 loop: CASSPPEGYEQYF. The CDR3 DNA sequence: TGTGCCAGCTCACCACCGGAAGGCTACGAGCAGTACTTC.